This T cell receptor (beta chain) was observed in a study of blood T cells in healthy people across ages. Sample-barcoded 5' priming and a J-beta primer mix drove a second PCR of 7 to 11 cycles. TCRdb recomputed calls from the 5' RACE reads with MiXCR, one row per CDR3 protein. The table lists 1.6 million or so distinct CDR3 sequences, 30% to 40% of them singletons. V shed 7 bases, J shed 7 bases, and the junction held 6 bases outside the gene matches. The length of the CDR3 is 12 residues. CDR1 is SGHRS and CDR2 is YFSETQ in the germline V gene. The receptor comes from a woman aged 25 to 39 in good health. Sequencing was done on a sample of blood. The chain uses TRBV5-1 and TRBJ2-7; 9 nucleotides match TRBD1. The chain's CDR3 is CASGRTGVEQYF. Written as DNA, the CDR3 is TGCGCCAGCGGCAGGACAGGGGTTGAGCAGTACTTC. Filled out from reference TRBV5-1 and TRBJ2-7, the complete variable domain reads KAGVTQTPRYLIKTRGQQVTLSCSPISGHRSVSWYQQTPGQGLQFLFEYFSETQRNKGNFPGRFSGRQFSNSRSEMNVSTLELGDSALYLCASGRTGVEQYFGPGTRLTVT.